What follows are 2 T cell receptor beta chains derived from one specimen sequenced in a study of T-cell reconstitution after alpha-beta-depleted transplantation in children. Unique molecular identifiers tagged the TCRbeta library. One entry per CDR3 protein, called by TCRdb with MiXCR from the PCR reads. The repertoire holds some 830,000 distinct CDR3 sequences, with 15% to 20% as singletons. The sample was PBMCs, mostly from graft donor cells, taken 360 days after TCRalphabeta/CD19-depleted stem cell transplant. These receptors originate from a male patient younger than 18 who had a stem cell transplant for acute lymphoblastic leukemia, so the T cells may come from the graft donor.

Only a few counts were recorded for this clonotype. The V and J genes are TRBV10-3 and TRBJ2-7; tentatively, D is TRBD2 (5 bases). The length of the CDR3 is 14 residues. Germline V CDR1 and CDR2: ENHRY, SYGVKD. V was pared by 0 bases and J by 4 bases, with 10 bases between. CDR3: CAISESSGGYEQYF. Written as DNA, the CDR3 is TGTGCCATCAGTGAGTCGTCGGGCGGGTACGAGCAGTACTTC.

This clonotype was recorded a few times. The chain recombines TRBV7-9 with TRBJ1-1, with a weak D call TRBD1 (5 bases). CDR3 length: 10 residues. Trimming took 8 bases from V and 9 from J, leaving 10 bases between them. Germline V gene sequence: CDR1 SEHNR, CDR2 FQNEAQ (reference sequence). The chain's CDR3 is CASPGLQAFF. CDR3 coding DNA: TGTGCCAGCCCGGGGCTCCAAGCTTTCTTT.